This T cell receptor (beta chain) was recorded in a study of beta chain features in type 1 diabetes (dated by TCRdb to about 2018). A note on the overall study: Mean age, gender distribution, total cell number and subset yield were not different between patients and healthy donors. Whereas all 28 donors provided naive and central memory subsets, regulatory and stem cell-like memory subsets were isolated from just 8 patients and about 8 healthy donors. A total of some 100,000,000 sorted cells were examined across all samples, and a strong correlation was observed between cell number per subset and RNA yield. In the study, TCRB repertoires of sorted circulating CD4+ T cell subsets from recently diagnosed type 1 diabetes patients were compared with those of matched healthy donors.

Measured from the cysteine to the phenylalanine, the CDR3 is 14 residues long. Only the CDR3 DNA is retained, 42 bases long and in frame from the first base. V is clipped by 3 bases and J by 5 bases, and the sequence between their germline boundaries is 13 bases long. Reading the germline V gene gives CDR1 MNHNS and CDR2 SASEGT. Each donor gave one peripheral blood draw, averaging about 100 mL, which was collected into heparinised tubes. A BD FACSAria II and a panel including CD45RO, CCR7, CD25, CD127, CD95 and CD27 were used to sort naive, central memory, regulatory and stem cell-like memory CD4+ T cells. A purity above 98% was achieved for all sorted populations. PBMCs were isolated immediately by Lymphoprep density gradient centrifugation and stained directly without culture. So that batch effects would be minimized, each experiment stained and sorted samples in pairs, pairing one healthy donor with one patient.

What the research found in general, with its limitations: HLA sub-analyses involved small numbers of individuals, so any influence of HLA type on TCRB rearrangement remained unresolved. The naive, central memory and regulatory TCRB repertoires appeared to resemble one another more closely among patients than among healthy donors. At VDJ recombination sites, patients with type 1 diabetes made fewer insertions and deleted more nucleotides, a pattern implying thymic rearrangement abnormalities. Shorter templates might have been favored by PCR, but patient and control samples were amplified and corrected together, so both groups would have been affected equally by any skew. In all four CD4+ subsets, TCRB CDR3 length was moderately but significantly shorter in type 1 diabetes patients. Sequencing cDNA rather than genomic DNA could over-represent highly expressing activated cells, although activation and CD3 levels did not differ between groups.

In the case of this clone: The antigen this receptor binds is unknown. Qualities for individual bases were not recorded, and no much larger clone is one base off.

The entire amount of isolated RNA was reverse transcribed using the High Capacity cDNA Reverse Transcription Kit, so the sequenced TCRB transcripts were expressed ones. Naive, central memory and regulatory T cell samples underwent deep immunoSEQ sequencing, averaging around 4 million total reads per sample. After sorted cells were lysed in RLT buffer, RNA was extracted with DNase-treated RNeasy Micro or Mini kits, with the choice depending on cell number. To prevent cross-contamination, each cell subset was processed individually, whereas patient and healthy donor samples were processed jointly. The immunoSEQ multiplex PCR was used to amplify TCRB sequences from cDNA, yielding 87-bp fragments that span the CDR3 region. Sequencing of the amplicons was performed on the Illumina HiSeq platform. Concerning the study's data processing: Synthetic template baselines were used to correct PCR bias computationally, reads within Hamming distance 2 were collapsed, and singletons that could not be merged were discarded. Reads were aligned to IMGT to assign V, D and J genes, CDR3 length, and insertions or deletions at six rearrangement sites. Within each subset, clonotype counts were normalized to sorted cell number, and only after that were true diversity and Gini coefficients computed with the tcR R package. The overlap coefficient, calculated on TCRB nucleotide sequences, was used to measure repertoire sharing. What TCRdb holds here is the immuneACCESS table cut down to in-frame rearrangements. Part of the clones is not present; checked against another copy, under half of the missing clones reflect an unresolved V gene, and the others are unexplained. The D gene and trimming were derived from the DNA, and the V and J assignments and clone size from that table. The sample includes some 44,000 clones, with about 51% observed a single time. Of the sample, less than 2.5% is held by the ten largest clones.

The sample consisted of Tregs from blood. What the cell subset or site label conveys for this sample: regulatory CD4+ T cells. This sequence originates from a woman under 30 in good health. The chain is made from TRBV6-1 and TRBJ2-5, with a weak D call of TRBD1 (5 bases match). This receptor carries the CDR3 CASSEWGLPETQYF. The DNA is TGTGCCAGCAGTGAGTGGGGCCTTCCCGAGACCCAGTACTTC.